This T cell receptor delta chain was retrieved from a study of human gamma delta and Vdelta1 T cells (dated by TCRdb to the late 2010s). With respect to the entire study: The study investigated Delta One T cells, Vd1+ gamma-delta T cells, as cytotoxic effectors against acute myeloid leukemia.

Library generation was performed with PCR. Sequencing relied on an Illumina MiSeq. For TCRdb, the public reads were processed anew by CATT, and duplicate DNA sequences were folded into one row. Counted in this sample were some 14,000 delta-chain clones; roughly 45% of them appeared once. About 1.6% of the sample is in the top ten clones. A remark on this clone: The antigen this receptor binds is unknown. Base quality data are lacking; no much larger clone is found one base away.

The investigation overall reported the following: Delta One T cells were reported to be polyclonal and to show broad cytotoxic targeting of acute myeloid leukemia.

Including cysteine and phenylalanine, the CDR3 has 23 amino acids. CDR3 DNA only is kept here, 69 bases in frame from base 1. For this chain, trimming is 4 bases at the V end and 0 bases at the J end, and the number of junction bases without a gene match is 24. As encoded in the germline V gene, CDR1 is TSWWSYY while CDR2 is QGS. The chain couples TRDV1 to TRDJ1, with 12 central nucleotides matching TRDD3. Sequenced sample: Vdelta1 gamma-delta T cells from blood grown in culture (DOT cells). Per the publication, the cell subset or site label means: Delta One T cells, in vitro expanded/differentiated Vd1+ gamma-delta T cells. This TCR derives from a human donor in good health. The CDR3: CALGGSSYVGVLGDTEHTDKLIF. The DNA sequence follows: TGTGCTCTTGGGGGATCTTCCTACGTTGGCGTACTGGGGGATACCGAGCACACCGATAAACTCATCTTT.